This is a list of T cell receptor beta chains from one sample in a study of shared clonotypes between healthy human individuals. Measured with immunoSEQ multiplex PCR; TCRdb has only the in-frame clones, and not every one. The sample yields around 430,000 clones, 75% to 85% seen once. The sequenced sample consisted of PBMCs. These TCRs come from a woman aged 35 to 49 in good health. Some clones in this sample may be carry-over from other donors' samples. CDR3s include the opening cysteine and the closing phenylalanine or tryptophan. The order of the fields is CDR3 DNA, CDR3 protein, clone size, V gene, J gene, D gene. D genes are given only for firm matches. Clone size is not always given. Where it is, it says once, few, many or a class for expanded clones.

TGTGCCAGCAGCTTTAGGGGGAAGGGTGAAGCTTTCTTT	CASSFRGKGEAFF	NA	TRBV5-4	TRBJ1-1	NA
TGCGCCAGCAGCTTGGGGACTAGCGGAGGGGATACGCAGTATTTT	CASSLGTSGGDTQYF	NA	TRBV5-1	TRBJ2-3	TRBD2
TGTGCCAGCAGCCCGGGGGTAGCGGGTGTTAACTACGAGCAGTACTTC	CASSPGVAGVNYEQYF	NA	TRBV5-4	TRBJ2-7	TRBD2
TGTGCCAGCAGCCAGTGGGGAACAGGGACTCAAGAGACCCAGTACTTC	CASSQWGTGTQETQYF	NA	TRBV4-2	TRBJ2-5	NA
TGTGCCAGCAGCCCAGGACAGGGGGCGTATTTGGAGACCCAGTACTTC	CASSPGQGAYLETQYF	NA	TRBV5-6	TRBJ2-5	TRBD1
TGTGCCAGCAGCTTGTGGGGTTCTAACTATGGCTACACCTTC	CASSLWGSNYGYTF	NA	TRBV5-5	TRBJ1-2	NA
TGTGCCAGCAGTGTACAGGGGGGGGAGGAGACCCAGTACTTC	CASSVQGGEETQYF	NA	TRBV2	TRBJ2-5	NA
TGTGCCAGCAGCTTTGGCATGGGAAGGCGGGAAAAACTGTTTTTT	CASSFGMGRREKLFF	NA	TRBV5-6	TRBJ1-4	NA
TGTGCCAGCAGTTCCGGACTAGCGAGTAGCACAGATACGCAGTATTTT	CASSSGLASSTDTQYF	NA	TRBV11-3	TRBJ2-3	TRBD2
TGTGCCAGCAGCCCCACTCGCGTAGCGAACGAGCAGTACTTC	CASSPTRVANEQYF	NA	TRBV7-3	TRBJ2-7	NA
TGTGCCAGCAGGGGGGGGGCCTCTCCGAACTTC	CASRGGASPNF	many	TRBV28	TRBJ2-7	NA
TGTGCCAGCAGTCAACAGGGGTTAGGGGAGCTGTTTTTT	CASSQQGLGELFF	NA	TRBV9	TRBJ2-2	TRBD1
TGTGCCGGAGGGACAGATAGCAATCAGCCCCAGCATTTT	CAGGTDSNQPQHF	once	TRBV28	TRBJ1-5	TRBD1
TGCGCCAGCAGCTTGGACAGGGGTGACTATGGCTACACCTTC	CASSLDRGDYGYTF	NA	TRBV5-1	TRBJ1-2	TRBD1
TGTGCCGGGCTAGCGCAAAGCACAGATACGCAGTATTTT	CAGLAQSTDTQYF	NA	TRBV30	TRBJ2-3	NA
TGCGCCAGCGGAGGGACTAGCGGGACTTATGAGCAGTTCTTC	CASGGTSGTYEQFF	NA	TRBV10-2	TRBJ2-1	TRBD2
TGTGCCAGCAGTTTATCGAGGGACACTGAAGCTTTCTTT	CASSLSRDTEAFF	NA	TRBV27	TRBJ1-1	NA
TGTGCCATCAGTGATGATGGAGGCCGCGATACGCAGTATTTT	CAISDDGGRDTQYF	NA	TRBV10-3	TRBJ2-3	NA
TGTGCCAGCAGTGCAGGGGGGAGAGCAGATACGCAGTATTTT	CASSAGGRADTQYF	NA	TRBV2	TRBJ2-3	NA
TGTGCCAGTACAGACAGGAATAATCAGCCCCAGCATTTT	CASTDRNNQPQHF	once	TRBV19	TRBJ1-5	NA
TGCGCCAGCAGCCATTGGACAACCTACAATGAGCAGTTCTTC	CASSHWTTYNEQFF	NA	TRBV4-1	TRBJ2-1	NA
TGTGCCAGCAGGGGGAATACAGGGTTGGGCTACGAGCAGTACTTC	CASRGNTGLGYEQYF	NA	TRBV28	TRBJ2-7	NA
TGTGCCAGCCCCCGGACAGGGGGATCCTACGAGCAGTACTTC	CASPRTGGSYEQYF	NA	TRBV25-1	TRBJ2-7	TRBD1
TGTGCCAGCAGTTACCGGGGGAGCACTGAAGCTTTCTTT	CASSYRGSTEAFF	NA	TRBV6-5	TRBJ1-1	NA
TGTGCCAGTAGAAGTAGCGCGGTATCCTCCTACGAGCAGTACTTC	CASRSSAVSSYEQYF	NA	TRBV19	TRBJ2-7	NA
TGTGCCAGCACCTCGTCGGGTAGGGGTGAGACCCAGTACTTC	CASTSSGRGETQYF	NA	TRBV6-6	TRBJ2-5	NA
TGTGCCATCAGTGAGGGTCAGGGGGAAGCGAATGGCTACACCTTC	CAISEGQGEANGYTF	few	TRBV10-3	TRBJ1-2	TRBD1
TGTGCCAGCAGCTTAGAGGGGCAGGCTTCCGACGAGCAGTACTTC	CASSLEGQASDEQYF	NA	TRBV11-3	TRBJ2-7	NA
TGCGCCAGCAGCTGGAAGGGAGCAGATACGCAGTATTTT	CASSWKGADTQYF	NA	TRBV5-1	TRBJ2-3	NA
TGTGCCAGCAGCTTGCCCCCCCAACATTCTAACTATGGCTACACCTTC	CASSLPPQHSNYGYTF	NA	TRBV5-6	TRBJ1-2	NA
TGTGCCAGCAGCCGGACTCTAGCCAAAAACATTCAGTACTTC	CASSRTLAKNIQYF	NA	TRBV27	TRBJ2-4	NA
TGTGCCAGCAGCCCCGGTGGGGGGACCGGGGAGCTGTTTTTT	CASSPGGGTGELFF	NA	TRBV14	TRBJ2-2	NA
TGTGCCAGCAGCTTAGTTCCGGGACAGGGACAATTGAACACTGAAGCTTTCTTT	CASSLVPGQGQLNTEAFF	once	TRBV11-2	TRBJ1-1	TRBD1
TGTGCCAGCACAAGCGGGAGAGGAACCTACAATGAGCAGTTCTTC	CASTSGRGTYNEQFF	NA	TRBV6-1	TRBJ2-1	TRBD2
TGTGCCAGCAGTTGGGACCCTAACACTGAAGCTTTCTTT	CASSWDPNTEAFF	NA	TRBV27	TRBJ1-1	NA
TGTGCTAGCAGCCCCGCGGGGTTTGGCGGCGAGCAGTACTTC	CASSPAGFGGEQYF	NA	TRBV7-7	TRBJ2-7	NA
TGTGCCAGCAGCCCAGACAGGGTTTCAACGACTGAAGCTTTCTTT	CASSPDRVSTTEAFF	NA	TRBV11-1	TRBJ1-1	TRBD1
TGTGCCAGTAGTATACAGGGAATGGTGGAGACCCAGTACTTC	CASSIQGMVETQYF	NA	TRBV19	TRBJ2-5	NA
TGCGCCAGCAGTGAGTCCGGATTCGCCTACGAGCAGTACTTC	CASSESGFAYEQYF	NA	TRBV10-1	TRBJ2-7	NA
TGTGCCTGGAGTGGACAGTTTATAGATACGCAGTATTTT	CAWSGQFIDTQYF	once	TRBV30	TRBJ2-3	NA
TGCGCCAGCACCGACCCCTCCGGGACTAGCGCATCCTACGAGCAGTACTTC	CASTDPSGTSASYEQYF	NA	TRBV5-1	TRBJ2-7	TRBD2
TGTGCCAGCAGTCGGGACAGGGGGCAAGGGTATGGCTACACCTTC	CASSRDRGQGYGYTF	many	TRBV2	TRBJ1-2	TRBD1
TGTGCCAGCAGCCCAGGGGGGGTGGCAGAGACCCAGTACTTC	CASSPGGVAETQYF	NA	TRBV5-4	TRBJ2-5	NA
TGTGCCAGCACTCCGTTTCAGGGGTACAACAATGAGCAGTTCTTC	CASTPFQGYNNEQFF	NA	TRBV27	TRBJ2-1	NA
TGTGCCAGCCGGACTAGCGGAGAATACAATGAGCAGTTCTTC	CASRTSGEYNEQFF	NA	TRBV18	TRBJ2-1	TRBD2
TGTGCCAGCAGTTACTCGACGGGAAATACCTACGAGCAGTACTTC	CASSYSTGNTYEQYF	NA	TRBV6-5	TRBJ2-7	NA
TGTGCCAGCAGCACCCAGGGACTATACGATGAGCAGTTCTTC	CASSTQGLYDEQFF	NA	TRBV7-2	TRBJ2-1	TRBD2